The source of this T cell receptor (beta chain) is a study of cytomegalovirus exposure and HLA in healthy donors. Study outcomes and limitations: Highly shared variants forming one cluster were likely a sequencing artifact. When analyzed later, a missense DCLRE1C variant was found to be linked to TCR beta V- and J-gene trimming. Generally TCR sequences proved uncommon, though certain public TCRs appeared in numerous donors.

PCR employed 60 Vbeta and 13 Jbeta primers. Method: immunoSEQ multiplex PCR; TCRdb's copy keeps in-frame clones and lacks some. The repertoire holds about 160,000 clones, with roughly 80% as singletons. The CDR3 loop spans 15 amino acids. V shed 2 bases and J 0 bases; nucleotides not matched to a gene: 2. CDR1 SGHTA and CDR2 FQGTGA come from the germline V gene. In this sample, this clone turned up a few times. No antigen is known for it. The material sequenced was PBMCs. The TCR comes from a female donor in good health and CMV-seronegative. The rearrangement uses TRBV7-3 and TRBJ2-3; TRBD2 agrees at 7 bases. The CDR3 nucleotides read TGTGCCAGCAGCTTATTACTAGCGAGCACAGATACGCAGTATTTT. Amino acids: CASSLLLASTDTQYF.